This TCR beta chain stems from a study of cytomegalovirus exposure and HLA in healthy donors. Unmatched junction bases numbered 4, after V lost 0 bases and J lost 7 bases. CDR3 length: 15 residues. Per germline, CDR1 ENHRY and CDR2 SYGVKD. Healthy bone marrow donors formed the donor group. The PCR was carried out with 60 Vbeta primers and 13 Jbeta primers. TCRdb keeps only in-frame clones here, not all; method: immunoSEQ multiplex PCR. The sample lists 120,000 or so clones, around 84% occurring once. In its sample, this clone was seen a few times. This rearrangement joins TRBV10-3 to TRBJ1-5; 9 positions match TRBD1. The clonotype was recovered from a woman aged 25 to 45 in good health and CMV-seronegative. The sequencing input was PBMCs. Here the CDR3 DNA reads TGTGCCATCAGTGAGTCGACAGGGGGTAGGCAGCCCCAGCATTTT. This sequence encodes CAISESTGGRQPQHF.